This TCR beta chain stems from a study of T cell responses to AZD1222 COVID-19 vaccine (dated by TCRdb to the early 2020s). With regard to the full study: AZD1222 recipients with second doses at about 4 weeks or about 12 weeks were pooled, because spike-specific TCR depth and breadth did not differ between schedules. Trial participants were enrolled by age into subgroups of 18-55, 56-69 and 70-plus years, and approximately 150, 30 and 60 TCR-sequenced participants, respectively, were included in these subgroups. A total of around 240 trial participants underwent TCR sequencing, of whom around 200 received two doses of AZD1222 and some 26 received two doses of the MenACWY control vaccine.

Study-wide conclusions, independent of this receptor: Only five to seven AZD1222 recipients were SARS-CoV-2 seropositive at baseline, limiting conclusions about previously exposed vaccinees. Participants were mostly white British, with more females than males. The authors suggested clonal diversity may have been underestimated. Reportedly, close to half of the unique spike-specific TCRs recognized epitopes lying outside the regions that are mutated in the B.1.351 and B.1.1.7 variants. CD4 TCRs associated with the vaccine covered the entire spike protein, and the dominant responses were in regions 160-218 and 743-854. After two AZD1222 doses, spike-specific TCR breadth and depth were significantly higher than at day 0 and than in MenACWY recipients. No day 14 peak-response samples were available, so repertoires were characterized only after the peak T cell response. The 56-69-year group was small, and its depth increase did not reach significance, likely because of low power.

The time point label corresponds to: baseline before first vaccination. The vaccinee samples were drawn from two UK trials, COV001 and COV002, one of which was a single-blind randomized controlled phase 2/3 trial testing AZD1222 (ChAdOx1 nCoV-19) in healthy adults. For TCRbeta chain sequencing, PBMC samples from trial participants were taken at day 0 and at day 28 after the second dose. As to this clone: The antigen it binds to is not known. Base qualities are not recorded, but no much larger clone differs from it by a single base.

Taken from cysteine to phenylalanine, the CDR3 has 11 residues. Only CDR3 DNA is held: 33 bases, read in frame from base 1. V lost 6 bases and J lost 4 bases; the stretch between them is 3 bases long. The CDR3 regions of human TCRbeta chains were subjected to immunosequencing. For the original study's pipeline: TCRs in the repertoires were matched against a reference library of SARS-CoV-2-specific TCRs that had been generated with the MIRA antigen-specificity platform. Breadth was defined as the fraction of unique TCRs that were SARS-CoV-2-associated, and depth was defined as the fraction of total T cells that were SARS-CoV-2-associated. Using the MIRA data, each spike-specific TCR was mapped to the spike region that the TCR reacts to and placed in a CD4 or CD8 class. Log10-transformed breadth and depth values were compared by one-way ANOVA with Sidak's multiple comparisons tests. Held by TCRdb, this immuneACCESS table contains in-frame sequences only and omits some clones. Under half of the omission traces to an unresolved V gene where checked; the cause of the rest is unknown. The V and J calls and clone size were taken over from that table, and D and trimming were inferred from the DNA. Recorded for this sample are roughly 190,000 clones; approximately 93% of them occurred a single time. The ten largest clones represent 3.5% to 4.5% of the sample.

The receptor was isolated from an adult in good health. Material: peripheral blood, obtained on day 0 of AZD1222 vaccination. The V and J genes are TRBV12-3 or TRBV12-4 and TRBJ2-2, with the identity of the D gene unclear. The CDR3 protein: CASRVTGELFF. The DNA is TGTGCCAGCAGGGTCACCGGGGAGCTGTTTTTT.